This TCR beta chain was observed in a study of blood T cells in healthy people across ages. Study conclusions and caveats: TCR beta diversity correlated strongly with naive T cell percentage.

From germline, CDR1 is LGHDT and CDR2 YNNKEL (reference sequence). V lost 4 bases, J lost 2 bases, and 5 bases stayed unmatched. This CDR3 region has 16 residues. Notes on this clonotype: Antigen specificity is unknown.

Sample-barcoded 5' priming and a J-beta primer mix drove a second PCR of about 7 to 11 cycles. TCRdb reanalysed the 5' RACE reads using MiXCR and keeps one entry per CDR3 protein. The table lists around 1.5 million distinct CDR3 sequences, around 59% of them singletons. This receptor was taken from a man younger than 35 in good health. The sequencing input was blood. The chain links TRBV3-1 to TRBJ2-1; 10 positions match TRBD1. The CDR3 region has the DNA TGTGCCAGCAGCCCTAGACAGGGGGCCACCTACAATGAGCAGTTCTTC. This gives the protein CASSPRQGATYNEQFF.